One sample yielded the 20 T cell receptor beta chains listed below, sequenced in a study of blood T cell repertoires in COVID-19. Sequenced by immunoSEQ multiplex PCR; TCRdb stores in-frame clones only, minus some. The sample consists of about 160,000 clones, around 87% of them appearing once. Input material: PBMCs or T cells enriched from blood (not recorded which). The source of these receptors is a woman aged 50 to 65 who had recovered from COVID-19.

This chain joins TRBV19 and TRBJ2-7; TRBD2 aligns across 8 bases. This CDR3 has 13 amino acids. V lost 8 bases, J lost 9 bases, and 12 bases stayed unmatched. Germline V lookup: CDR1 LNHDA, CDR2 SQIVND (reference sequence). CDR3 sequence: CASRRRGEQVQYF. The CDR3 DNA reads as TGTGCCAGTCGCCGGCGGGGGGAACAAGTGCAGTACTTC.

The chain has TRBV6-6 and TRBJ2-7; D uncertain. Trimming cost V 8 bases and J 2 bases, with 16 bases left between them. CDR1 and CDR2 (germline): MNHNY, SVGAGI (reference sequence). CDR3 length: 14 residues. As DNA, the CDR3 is TGTGCCAGCCGTAAGGTTGACGGAGCCTACGAGCAGTACTTC. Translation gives CASRKVDGAYEQYF.

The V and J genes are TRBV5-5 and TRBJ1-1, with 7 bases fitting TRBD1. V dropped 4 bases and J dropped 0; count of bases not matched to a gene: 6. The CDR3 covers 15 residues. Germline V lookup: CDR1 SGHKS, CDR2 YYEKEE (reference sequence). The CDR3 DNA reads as TGTGCCAGCAGCCAACAGACAGGGATGAACACTGAAGCTTTCTTT. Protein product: CASSQQTGMNTEAFF.

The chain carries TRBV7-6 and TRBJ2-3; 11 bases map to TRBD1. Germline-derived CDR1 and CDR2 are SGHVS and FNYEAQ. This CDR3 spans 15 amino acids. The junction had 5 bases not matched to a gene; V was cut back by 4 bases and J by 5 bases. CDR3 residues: CASSSGQGAGDTQYF. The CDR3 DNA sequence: TGTGCCAGCAGCTCAGGACAGGGGGCGGGAGATACGCAGTATTTT.

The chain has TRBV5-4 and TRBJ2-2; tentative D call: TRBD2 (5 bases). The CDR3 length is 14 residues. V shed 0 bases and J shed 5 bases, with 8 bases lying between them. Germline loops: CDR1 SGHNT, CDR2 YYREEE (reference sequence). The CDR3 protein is CASSLDPGTGELFF. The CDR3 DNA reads TGTGCCAGCAGCTTGGACCCGGGGACCGGGGAGCTGTTTTTT.

CDR3 bases: TGTGCCAGCAGCTTTTCAGGGGGCTCTGGAAACACCATATATTTT. It translates to CASSFSGGSGNTIYF. This chain links TRBV11-3 with TRBJ1-3; 7 bases align to TRBD1. This CDR3 spans 15 amino acids. Germline CDR1 reads SGHNT; CDR2 reads YENEEA. Unmatched junction bases numbered 2, after V lost 3 bases and J lost 0 bases.

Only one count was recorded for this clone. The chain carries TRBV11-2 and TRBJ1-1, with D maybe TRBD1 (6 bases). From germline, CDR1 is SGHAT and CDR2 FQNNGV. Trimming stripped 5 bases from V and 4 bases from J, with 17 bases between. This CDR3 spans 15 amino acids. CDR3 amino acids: CASSPGTGYTTEAFF. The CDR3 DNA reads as TGTGCCAGCAGCCCCGGTACAGGGTATACCACTGAAGCTTTCTTT.

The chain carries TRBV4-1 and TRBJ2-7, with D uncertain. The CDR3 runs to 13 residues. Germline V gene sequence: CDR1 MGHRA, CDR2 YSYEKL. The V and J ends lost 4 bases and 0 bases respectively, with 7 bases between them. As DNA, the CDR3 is TGCGCCAGCAGCCTTGGTAGCTCCTACGAGCAGTACTTC. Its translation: CASSLGSSYEQYF.

The CDR3: CASTYFTGMMATEAFF. The CDR3 DNA sequence: TGTGCCAGCACTTATTTCACAGGGATGATGGCCACTGAAGCTTTCTTT. The V call is TRBV5-6, the J call TRBJ1-1, with D perhaps matching TRBD1 (6 bases). The CDR3 runs to 16 residues. From germline, CDR1 is SGHDT and CDR2 YYEEEE. V dropped 6 bases and J dropped 4 bases, with 22 bases sitting between them.

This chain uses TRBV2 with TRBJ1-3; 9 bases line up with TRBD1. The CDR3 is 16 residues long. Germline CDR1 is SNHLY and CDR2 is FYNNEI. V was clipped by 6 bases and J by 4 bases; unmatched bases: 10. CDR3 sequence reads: CASSSRDRDVGNTIYF. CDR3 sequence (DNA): TGTGCCAGCAGCAGCCGGGACAGGGATGTCGGAAACACCATATATTTT.

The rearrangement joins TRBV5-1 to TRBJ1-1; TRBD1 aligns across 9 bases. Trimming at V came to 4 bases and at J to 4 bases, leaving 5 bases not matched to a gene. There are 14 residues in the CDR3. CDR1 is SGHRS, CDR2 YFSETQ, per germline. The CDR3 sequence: CASSRTGVGTEAFF. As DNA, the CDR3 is TGCGCCAGCAGCCGGACAGGGGTGGGCACTGAAGCTTTCTTT.

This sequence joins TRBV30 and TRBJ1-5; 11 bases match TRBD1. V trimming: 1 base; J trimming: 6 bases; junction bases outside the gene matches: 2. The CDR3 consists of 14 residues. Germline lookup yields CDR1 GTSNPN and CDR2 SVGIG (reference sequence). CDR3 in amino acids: CAWSGDRGSQPQHF. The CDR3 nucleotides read TGTGCCTGGAGTGGGGACAGGGGGAGTCAGCCCCAGCATTTT.

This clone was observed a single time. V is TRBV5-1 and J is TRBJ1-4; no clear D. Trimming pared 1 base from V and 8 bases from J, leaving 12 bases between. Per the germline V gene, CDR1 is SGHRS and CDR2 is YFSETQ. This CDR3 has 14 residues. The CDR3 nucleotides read TGCGCCAGCAGCTTGCACGGTATTAACGAAAAACTGTTTTTT. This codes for CASSLHGINEKLFF.

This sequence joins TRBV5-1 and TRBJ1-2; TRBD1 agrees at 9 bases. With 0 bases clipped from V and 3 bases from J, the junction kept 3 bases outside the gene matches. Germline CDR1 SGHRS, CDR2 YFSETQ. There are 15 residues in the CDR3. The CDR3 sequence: CASSLEGQGDYGYTF. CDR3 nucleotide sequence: TGCGCCAGCAGCTTGGAGGGACAGGGCGACTATGGCTACACCTTC.

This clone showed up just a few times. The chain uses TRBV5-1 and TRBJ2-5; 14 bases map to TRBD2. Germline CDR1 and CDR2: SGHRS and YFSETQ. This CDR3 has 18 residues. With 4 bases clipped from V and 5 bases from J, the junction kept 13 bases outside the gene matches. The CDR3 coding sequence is TGCGCCAGCAGCGCGGGACTAGCGGGGGCGGCGCCTTTGGAGACCCAGTACTTC. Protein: CASSAGLAGAAPLETQYF. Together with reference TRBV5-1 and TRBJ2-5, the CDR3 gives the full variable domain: KAGVTQTPRYLIKTRGQQVTLSCSPISGHRSVSWYQQTPGQGLQFLFEYFSETQRNKGNFPGRFSGRQFSNSRSEMNVSTLELGDSALYLCASSAGLAGAAPLETQYFGPGTRLLVL.

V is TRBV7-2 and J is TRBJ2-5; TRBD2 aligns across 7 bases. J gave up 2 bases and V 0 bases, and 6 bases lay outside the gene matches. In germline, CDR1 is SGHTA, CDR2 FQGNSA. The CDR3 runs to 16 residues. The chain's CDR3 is CASSLAGRGVQETQYF. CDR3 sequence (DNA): TGTGCCAGCAGCTTAGCAGGTCGGGGGGTTCAAGAGACCCAGTACTTC.

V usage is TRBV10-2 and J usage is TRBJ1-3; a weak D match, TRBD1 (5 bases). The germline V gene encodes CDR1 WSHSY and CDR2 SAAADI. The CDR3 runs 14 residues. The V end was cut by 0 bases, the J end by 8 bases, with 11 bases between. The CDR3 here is CASSESGGRDTIYF. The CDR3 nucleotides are TGCGCCAGCAGTGAGTCCGGGGGACGGGACACCATATATTTT.

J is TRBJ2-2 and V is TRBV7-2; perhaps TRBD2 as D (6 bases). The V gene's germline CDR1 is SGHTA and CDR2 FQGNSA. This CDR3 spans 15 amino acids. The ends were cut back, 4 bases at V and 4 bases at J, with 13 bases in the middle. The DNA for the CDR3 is TGTGCCAGCAGCTCCCTCCGGACTACCACCGGGGAGCTGTTTTTT. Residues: CASSSLRTTTGELFF.

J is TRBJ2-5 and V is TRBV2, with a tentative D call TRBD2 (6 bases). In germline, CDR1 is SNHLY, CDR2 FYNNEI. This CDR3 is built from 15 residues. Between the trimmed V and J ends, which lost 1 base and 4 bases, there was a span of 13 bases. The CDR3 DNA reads TGTGCCAGCAGTGAAGAGGAGGGGCCGGGAGAGACCCAGTACTTC. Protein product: CASSEEEGPGETQYF.

The CDR3 is CASSFGSSTGKEQYF. DNA for the CDR3: TGTGCCAGCAGCTTCGGGTCGTCCACCGGGAAGGAGCAGTACTTC. The chain uses TRBV11-2 and TRBJ2-7; maybe TRBD2 (5 bases). The CDR3 is made up of 15 amino acids. The V end was cut by 3 bases, the J end by 7 bases, with 19 bases between. The germline CDR1 and CDR2 sequences are SGHAT and FQNNGV.